Below, 25 T cell receptor beta chains from the same sample are listed, as sequenced in a study of cytomegalovirus exposure and HLA in healthy donors. With 60 Vbeta and 13 Jbeta primers, the PCR was carried out. Sequencing used immunoSEQ multiplex PCR; TCRdb keeps in-frame clones, though not all of them. The sample yields 100,000 to 150,000 clones, 75% to 85% seen once. The sample taken for sequencing was PBMCs. The source is a man aged 25 to 40 in good health and CMV-seronegative.

The rearrangement links TRBV7-3 to TRBJ1-2; 7 nucleotides align to TRBD1. The ends lost 7 bases at V and 4 bases at J; junction bases unmatched: 6. This CDR3 region has 13 residues. Looked up from germline, CDR1 is SGHTA and CDR2 is FQGTGA. Here the CDR3 reads CASTRGPSYGYTF. CDR3 DNA sequence: TGTGCCAGCACAAGGGGGCCATCCTATGGCTACACCTTC.

This sequence joins TRBV5-8 and TRBJ2-3, with 8 bases that match TRBD2. Germline CDR1 is SGHTS and CDR2 is YDEGEE. The CDR3 loop spans 15 amino acids. V dropped 4 bases and J dropped 4; count of bases not matched to a gene: 8. Here the CDR3 reads CASSQRLARPDTQYF. CDR3 DNA: TGTGCCAGCAGCCAACGACTAGCGCGCCCAGATACGCAGTATTTT.

In the case of this clone: The same CDR3 is also encoded by other DNA sequences in this sample. V usage is TRBV27 and J usage is TRBJ1-1; 7 bases are a match to TRBD1. CDR3 length equals 13 residues. Trimming removed 5 bases from V and 7 bases from J; junction bases left unmatched: 7. Germline CDR1 reads MNHEY; CDR2 reads SMNVEV (reference sequence). The CDR3: CASSLYRGFEAFF. Here the CDR3 DNA reads TGTGCCAGCAGTCTGTACAGGGGTTTTGAAGCTTTCTTT.

This clone was seen only once. The genes are TRBV7-8 and TRBJ2-5; tentatively, D is TRBD2 (6 bases). Trimming left V 3 bases short and J 1 base short, with 15 bases between. Germline values: CDR1 SGHVS, CDR2 FQNEAQ. CDR3 size: 16 residues. The CDR3 loop is CASSFQRAGIQETQYF. DNA for the CDR3: TGTGCCAGCAGCTTCCAGCGGGCCGGGATCCAAGAGACCCAGTACTTC.

This clone was counted a few times. J is TRBJ2-1 and V is TRBV4-3; 15 nucleotides align to TRBD2. Losses at the gene ends were 3 bases for V and 11 bases for J; bases not matched to a gene: 5. The CDR3 runs to 15 residues. The germline V gene has CDR1 LGHNA and CDR2 YSLEER. The CDR3 DNA is TGCGCCAGCAGCCAGCGGACTAGCGGGAGGGAGAAGCAGTTCTTC. Translated: CASSQRTSGREKQFF.

This chain connects TRBV30 to TRBJ1-2; no clear D gene. Trimming took off 4 bases at V and 7 bases at J, with 22 bases between the two ends. This CDR3 comprises 15 residues. Germline CDR1 and CDR2: GTSNPN and SVGIG (reference sequence). CDR3 in amino acids: CAWNSAGPRVGGYTF. CDR3 DNA sequence: TGTGCCTGGAATTCGGCGGGTCCGAGGGTAGGTGGCTACACCTTC.

The chain recombines TRBV7-8 with TRBJ2-5; 8 bases are a match to TRBD2. This CDR3 is built from 15 residues. Germline V CDR1 and CDR2: SGHVS, FQNEAQ. V was pared by 0 bases and J by 14 bases, with 14 bases of the junction left unmatched. The CDR3 bases are TGTGCCAGCAGCTTAGCCGCGTTCCTGGGTAGCGGGAACTACTTC. It encodes CASSLAAFLGSGNYF.

This chain links TRBV30 with TRBJ1-6; D uncertain. CDR1 GTSNPN and CDR2 SVGIG come from the germline V gene (reference sequence). The CDR3 runs to 12 residues. Deletions cut 1 base from V and 9 bases from J, with 7 bases between. The CDR3 sequence is CAWSGTGSPLHF. In nucleotides, the CDR3 is TGTGCCTGGAGTGGGACTGGTTCACCCCTCCACTTT.

The chain joins TRBV30 to TRBJ1-4, with TRBD1 matching over 8 bases. The germline V gene has CDR1 GTSNPN and CDR2 SVGIG (reference sequence). The CDR3 totals 15 residues. The V and J ends lost 1 base and 5 bases, in that order; junction bases with no gene match: 6. CDR3 residues: CAWSGGQGENEKLFF. CDR3 DNA: TGTGCCTGGAGTGGCGGACAGGGAGAGAATGAAAAACTGTTTTTT.

The V and J genes are TRBV7-2 and TRBJ2-5; maybe TRBD1 (5 bases). Trimming took 8 bases from V and 1 from J, leaving 11 bases between them. Germline V lookup: CDR1 SGHTA, CDR2 FQGNSA. The CDR3 extends over 13 amino acids. This CDR3 is CASGRAIQETQYF. The CDR3, as DNA: TGTGCCAGCGGCAGGGCCATCCAAGAGACCCAGTACTTC. The variable domain in full, completed from reference TRBV7-2 and TRBJ2-5, reads GAGVSQSPSNKVTEKGKDVELRCDPISGHTALYWYRQSLGQGLEFLIYFQGNSAPDKSGLPSDRFSAERTGGSVSTLTIQRTQQEDSAVYLCASGRAIQETQYFGPGTRLLVL.

This rearrangement joins TRBV5-1 to TRBJ2-7, with TRBD2 matching over 8 bases. J gave up 6 bases and V 4 bases, and 12 bases lay outside the gene matches. The CDR3 has 15 amino acids. The V gene's germline CDR1 is SGHRS and CDR2 YFSETQ. CDR3 bases: TGCGCCAGCAGCCCCCGGGGGGGGGAGGGTACCGAGCAGTACTTC. The encoded protein is CASSPRGGEGTEQYF.

This chain connects TRBV7-9 to TRBJ2-1; tentative D call: TRBD2 (6 bases). Germline-derived CDR1 and CDR2 are SEHNR and FQNEAQ (reference sequence). Trimming pared 5 bases from V and 6 bases from J, leaving 11 bases between. This CDR3 comprises 13 residues. For the CDR3, the DNA is TGTGCCAGCAGCGATGGAGGGACCAATGAGCAGTTCTTC. Protein product: CASSDGGTNEQFF.

This clone was seen a single time. This chain uses TRBV7-6 with TRBJ2-5, with 7 bases matching TRBD1. CDR3 length equals 16 residues. V trimming: 1 base; J trimming: 5 bases; junction bases outside the gene matches: 10. The germline V gene has CDR1 SGHVS and CDR2 FNYEAQ. The CDR3 here is CASSLGLRQGGETQYF. CDR3 bases: TGTGCCAGCAGCTTAGGGTTACGACAGGGCGGGGAGACCCAGTACTTC.

CDR3 sequence (DNA): TGTGCCAGCAGCCCGGGACAGGGTCGCCTGAACACTGAAGCTTTCTTT. Amino acid sequence: CASSPGQGRLNTEAFF. The chain links TRBV5-4 to TRBJ1-1, with 9 positions matching TRBD1. Germline V gives CDR1 SGHNT, CDR2 YYREEE (reference sequence). V was pared by 4 bases and J by 0 bases, with 7 bases of the junction left unmatched. The CDR3 extends over 16 amino acids.

This clone was observed a single time. The chain uses TRBV30 and TRBJ2-3, with 13 bases identical to TRBD2. Germline CDR1 is GTSNPN and CDR2 is SVGIG (reference sequence). J was trimmed by 6 bases and V by 3 bases; bases with no gene match: 9. The CDR3 contains 16 residues. The CDR3 protein is CAWSRGTSGKVDTQYF. The CDR3 DNA is TGTGCCTGGAGCCGAGGGACTAGCGGGAAGGTCGATACGCAGTATTTT.

This sequence joins TRBV28 and TRBJ2-7; 8 bases line up with TRBD2. Trimming at V came to 6 bases and at J to 3 bases, leaving 10 bases not matched to a gene. The CDR3 is 15 amino acids. The germline CDR1 and CDR2 sequences are MDHEN and SYDVKM. The CDR3 is CASSYPRGGNYEQYF. CDR3 nucleotides: TGTGCCAGCAGCTACCCCCGGGGGGGGAACTACGAGCAGTACTTC.

The chain combines TRBV4-1 with TRBJ1-1, with D possibly matching TRBD1 (6 bases). V dropped 1 base and J dropped 4 bases, with 10 bases sitting between them. CDR3 length equals 14 residues. Germline V gene sequence: CDR1 MGHRA, CDR2 YSYEKL. CDR3 region: CASSQAGVVTEAFF. Here the CDR3 DNA reads TGCGCCAGCAGCCAAGCAGGGGTTGTCACTGAAGCTTTCTTT.

V is TRBV25-1 and J is TRBJ2-2; a possible D gene is TRBD2 (5 bases). The length of the CDR3 is 14 residues. CDR1 is MGHDK, CDR2 SYGVNS, per germline. Trimming cost V 3 bases and J 5 bases, with 10 bases left between them. In DNA form, the CDR3 reads TGTGCCAGCAGTGATGAGGGAGTGACCGGGGAGCTGTTTTTT. Translated, it gives CASSDEGVTGELFF.

V gene TRBV30 combines with J gene TRBJ2-5, with D possibly TRBD2 on 5 matching bases. CDR1 is GTSNPN and CDR2 is SVGIG in the germline V gene (reference sequence). The length of the CDR3 is 14 residues. The V end was cut by 2 bases, the J end by 5 bases, with 15 bases between. The CDR3 DNA is TGTGCCTGGAGTAAGGTTCTAGCTGGGGAGACCCAGTACTTC. Translating it yields CAWSKVLAGETQYF.

The rearrangement joins TRBV14 to TRBJ2-7, with 7 bases fitting TRBD1. The length of the CDR3 is 13 residues. From germline, CDR1 is SGHDN and CDR2 FVKESK. J was trimmed by 4 bases and V by 3 bases; bases with no gene match: 3. The CDR3 reads CASSQGTDYEQYF. The CDR3 DNA follows: TGTGCCAGCAGCCAGGGGACAGATTACGAGCAGTACTTC.

V is TRBV9 and J is TRBJ2-5; tentatively, D is TRBD2 (6 bases). CDR1 is SGDLS and CDR2 is YYNGEE in the germline V gene. The CDR3 spans 16 residues. The germline V and J ends were trimmed by 2 bases and 3 bases, with 17 bases remaining between them. CDR3 loop: CASSVGTAAQKETQYF. The CDR3 bases are TGTGCCAGCAGCGTTGGGACTGCGGCACAAAAAGAGACCCAGTACTTC.

Worth noting for this clone: A junction boundary mismatches the germline segment, possibly from a read error. V and J are TRBV28 and TRBJ1-2; 11 positions agree with TRBD1. Germline V gene lookup returns CDR1 MDHEN and CDR2 SYDVKM. CDR3 size: 16 residues. The CDR3 coding sequence is TGTGCCAGCAGTAACTCGGGGACAGGGGGATTGGGTGGCTACCCCTTC. It encodes CASSNSGTGGLGGYPF.

The chain recombines TRBV5-1 with TRBJ2-5; 9 nucleotides line up with TRBD1. Near its end, the DNA agrees better with TRBJ2-7, so the J call may be wrong. This CDR3 spans 16 amino acids. Germline lookup yields CDR1 SGHRS and CDR2 YFSETQ. CDR3 nucleotide sequence: TGCGCCAGCAGCTTGGTGGCCGGGACAGGGACCTACGAGCAGTACTTC. It translates to CASSLVAGTGTYEQYF.

V and J are TRBV29-1 and TRBJ1-2; D is unclear. The CDR3 covers 15 residues. CDR1 and CDR2 (germline): SQVTM, ANQGSEA. V shed 7 bases and J shed 4 bases, with 22 bases lying between them. The CDR3 region is CSAPGPAAGGYGYTF. As DNA, the CDR3 is TGCAGCGCTCCTGGGCCGGCGGCTGGAGGCTATGGCTACACCTTC.

Remarks on this clone: At one end the junction does not follow the germline gene, possibly because of a read error. V usage is TRBV5-6 and J usage is TRBJ1-2; 7 bases match TRBD1. This CDR3 region has 15 residues. Germline V gives CDR1 SGHDT, CDR2 YYEEEE. CDR3: CASSLEGAANYGYPF. The CDR3 DNA follows: TGTGCCAGCAGCTTGGAGGGGGCTGCTAACTATGGCTACCCCTTC.